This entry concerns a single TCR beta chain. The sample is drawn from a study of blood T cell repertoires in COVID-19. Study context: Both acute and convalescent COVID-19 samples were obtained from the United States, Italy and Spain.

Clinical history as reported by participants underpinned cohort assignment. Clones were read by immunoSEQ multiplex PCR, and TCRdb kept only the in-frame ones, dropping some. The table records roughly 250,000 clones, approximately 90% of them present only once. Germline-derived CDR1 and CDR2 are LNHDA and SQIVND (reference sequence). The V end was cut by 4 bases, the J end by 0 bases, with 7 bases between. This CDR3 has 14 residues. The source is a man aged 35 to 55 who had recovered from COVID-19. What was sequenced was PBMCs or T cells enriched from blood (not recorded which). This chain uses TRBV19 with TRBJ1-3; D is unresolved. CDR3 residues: CASSTTNSGNTIYF. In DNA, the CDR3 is TGTGCCAGTAGTACGACTAACTCTGGAAACACCATATATTTT.